This TCR beta chain was sequenced during a study of blood T cell repertoires in COVID-19. Sequenced by immunoSEQ multiplex PCR; TCRdb stores in-frame clones only, minus some. The sample holds tens of thousands of clones, 88% seen once. This CDR3 is 16 amino acids long. Germline V CDR1 and CDR2: LNHDA, SQIVND (reference sequence). Trimming at V came to 6 bases and at J to 4 bases, leaving 12 bases not matched to a gene. This chain joins TRBV19 and TRBJ2-1, with 7 bases lining up with TRBD1. The TCR originated in a woman of 80 years or more with active COVID-19. The sample taken for sequencing was peripheral blood. The CDR3 spells CASRLGDGQVYNEQFF. The CDR3 nucleotides read TGTGCCAGTAGGCTTGGAGACGGACAGGTATACAATGAGCAGTTCTTC.